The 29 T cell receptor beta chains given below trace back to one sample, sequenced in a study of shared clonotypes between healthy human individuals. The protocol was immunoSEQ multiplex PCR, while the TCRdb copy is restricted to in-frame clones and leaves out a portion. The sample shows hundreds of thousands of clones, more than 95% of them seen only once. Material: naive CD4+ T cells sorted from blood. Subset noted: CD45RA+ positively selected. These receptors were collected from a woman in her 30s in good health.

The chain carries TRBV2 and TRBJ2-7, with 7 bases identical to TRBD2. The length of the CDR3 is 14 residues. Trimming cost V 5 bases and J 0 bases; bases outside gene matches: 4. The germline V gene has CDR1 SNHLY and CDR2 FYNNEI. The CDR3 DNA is TGTGCCAGCAGTCCCTCTAGCGGCTCCTACGAGCAGTACTTC. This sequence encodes CASSPSSGSYEQYF.

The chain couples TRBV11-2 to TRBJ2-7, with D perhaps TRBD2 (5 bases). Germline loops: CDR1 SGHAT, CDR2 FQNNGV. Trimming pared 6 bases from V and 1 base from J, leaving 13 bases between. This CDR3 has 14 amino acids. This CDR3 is CASRKAELSYEQYF. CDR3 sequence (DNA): TGTGCCAGCAGAAAAGCGGAGTTATCCTACGAGCAGTACTTC.

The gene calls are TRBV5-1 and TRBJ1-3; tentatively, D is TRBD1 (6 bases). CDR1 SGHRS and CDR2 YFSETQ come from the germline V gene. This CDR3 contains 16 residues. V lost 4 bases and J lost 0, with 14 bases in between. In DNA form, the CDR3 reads TGCGCCAGCAGCCCGACAGGTATTATCTCTGGAAACACCATATATTTT. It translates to CASSPTGIISGNTIYF.

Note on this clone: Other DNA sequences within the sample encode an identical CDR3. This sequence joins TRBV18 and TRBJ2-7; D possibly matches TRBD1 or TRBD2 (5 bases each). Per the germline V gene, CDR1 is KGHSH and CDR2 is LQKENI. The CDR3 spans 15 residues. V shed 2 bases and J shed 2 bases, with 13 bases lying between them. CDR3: CASSPTTGTTYEQYF. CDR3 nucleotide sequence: TGTGCCAGCTCACCAACTACCGGGACCACCTACGAGCAGTACTTC.

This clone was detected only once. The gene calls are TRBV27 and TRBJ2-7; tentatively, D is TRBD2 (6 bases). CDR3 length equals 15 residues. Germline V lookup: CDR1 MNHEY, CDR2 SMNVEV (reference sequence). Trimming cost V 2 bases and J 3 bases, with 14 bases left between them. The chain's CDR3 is CASSLGGVGVYEQYF. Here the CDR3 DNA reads TGTGCCAGCAGTTTAGGAGGGGTCGGAGTCTACGAGCAGTACTTC.

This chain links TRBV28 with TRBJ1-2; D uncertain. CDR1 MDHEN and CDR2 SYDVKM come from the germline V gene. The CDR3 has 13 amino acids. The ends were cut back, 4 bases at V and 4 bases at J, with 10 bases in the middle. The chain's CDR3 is CASSSPGAYGYTF. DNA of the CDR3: TGTGCCAGCAGTTCTCCAGGAGCCTATGGCTACACCTTC.

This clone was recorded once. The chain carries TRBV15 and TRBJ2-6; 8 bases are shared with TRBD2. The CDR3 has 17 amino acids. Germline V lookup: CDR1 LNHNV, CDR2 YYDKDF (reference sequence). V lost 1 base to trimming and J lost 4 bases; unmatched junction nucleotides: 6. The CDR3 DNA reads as TGTGCCACCAGCAGAGGGACGGCGGGAGGAGGGGCCAACGTCCTGACTTTC. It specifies CATSRGTAGGGANVLTF.

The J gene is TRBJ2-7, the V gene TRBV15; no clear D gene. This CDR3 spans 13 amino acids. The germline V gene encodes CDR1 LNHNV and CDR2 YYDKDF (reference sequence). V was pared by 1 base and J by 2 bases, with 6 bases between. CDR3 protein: CATSRGLTYEQYF. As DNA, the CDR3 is TGTGCCACCAGCAGAGGGTTGACCTACGAGCAGTACTTC.

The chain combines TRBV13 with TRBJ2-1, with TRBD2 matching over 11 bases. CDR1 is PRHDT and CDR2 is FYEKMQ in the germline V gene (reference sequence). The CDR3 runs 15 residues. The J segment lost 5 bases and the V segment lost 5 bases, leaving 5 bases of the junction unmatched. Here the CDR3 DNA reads TGTGCCAGCAGCGCACTAGCGGGAGTTAACAATGAGCAGTTCTTC. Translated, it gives CASSALAGVNNEQFF.

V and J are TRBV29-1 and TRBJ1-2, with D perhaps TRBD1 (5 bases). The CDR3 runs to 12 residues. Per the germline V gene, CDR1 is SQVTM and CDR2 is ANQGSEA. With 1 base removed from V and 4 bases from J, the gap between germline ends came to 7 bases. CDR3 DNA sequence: TGCAGCGTTGAAGGACAGAGCTATGGCTACACCTTC. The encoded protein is CSVEGQSYGYTF.

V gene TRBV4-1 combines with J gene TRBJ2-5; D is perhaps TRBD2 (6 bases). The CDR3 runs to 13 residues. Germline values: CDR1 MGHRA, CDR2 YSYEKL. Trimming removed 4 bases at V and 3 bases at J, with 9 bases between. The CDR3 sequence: CASSRGVEETQYF. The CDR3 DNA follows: TGCGCCAGCAGCCGGGGGGTGGAAGAGACCCAGTACTTC.

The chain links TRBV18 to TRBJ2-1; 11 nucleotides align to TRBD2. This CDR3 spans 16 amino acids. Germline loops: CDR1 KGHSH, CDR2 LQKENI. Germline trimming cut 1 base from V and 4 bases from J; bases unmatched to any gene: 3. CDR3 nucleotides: TGTGCCAGCTCACCACGTACTAGCGGGAGTTACAATGAGCAGTTCTTC. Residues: CASSPRTSGSYNEQFF.

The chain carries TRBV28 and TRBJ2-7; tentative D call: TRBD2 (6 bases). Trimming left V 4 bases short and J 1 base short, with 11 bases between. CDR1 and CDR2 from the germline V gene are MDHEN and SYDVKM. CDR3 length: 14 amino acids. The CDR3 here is CASSYPGVSYEQYF. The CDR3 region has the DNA TGTGCCAGCAGTTACCCGGGAGTTTCCTACGAGCAGTACTTC.

CDR3 loop: CASSVVGLENTGELFF. The CDR3 nucleotides read TGTGCCAGCAGCGTAGTGGGACTAGAGAACACCGGGGAGCTGTTTTTT. The genes are TRBV9 and TRBJ2-2; TRBD2 matches 8 bases. Germline CDR1 SGDLS, CDR2 YYNGEE. The CDR3 consists of 16 residues. V dropped 0 bases and J dropped 1; count of bases not matched to a gene: 2.

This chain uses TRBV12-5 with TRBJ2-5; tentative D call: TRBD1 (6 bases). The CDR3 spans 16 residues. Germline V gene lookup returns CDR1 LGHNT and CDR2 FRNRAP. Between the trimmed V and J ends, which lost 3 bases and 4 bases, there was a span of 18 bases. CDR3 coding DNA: TGTGCTAGTGGTTTTGGGGTCCCAGGGGCGATAGAGACCCAGTACTTC. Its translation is CASGFGVPGAIETQYF.

CDR3 loop: CASSSLGGGRGNTEAFF. CDR3 bases: TGTGCCAGCAGTAGTTTAGGGGGGGGCAGAGGGAACACTGAAGCTTTCTTT. The V call is TRBV27, the J call TRBJ1-1; D is perhaps TRBD1 (6 bases). The CDR3 spans 17 residues. V was cut by 5 bases and J by 1 base, with 20 bases left in between. Germline assignment: CDR1 MNHEY and CDR2 SMNVEV (reference sequence).

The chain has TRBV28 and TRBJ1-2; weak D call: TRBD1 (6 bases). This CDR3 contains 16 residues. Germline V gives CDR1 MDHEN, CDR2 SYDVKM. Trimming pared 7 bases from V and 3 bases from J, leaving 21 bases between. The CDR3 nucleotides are TGTGCCAGCACTACCCCGGGGGCCCCCAGGGACTATGGCTACACCTTC. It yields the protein CASTTPGAPRDYGYTF.

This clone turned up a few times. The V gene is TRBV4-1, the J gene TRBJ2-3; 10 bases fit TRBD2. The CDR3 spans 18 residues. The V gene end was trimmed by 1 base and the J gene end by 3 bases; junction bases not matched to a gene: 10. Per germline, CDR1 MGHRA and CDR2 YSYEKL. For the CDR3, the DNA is TGCGCCAGCAGCCAAGGGCTAGCGGGAGTCCGCCTAACAGATACGCAGTATTTT. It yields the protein CASSQGLAGVRLTDTQYF.

The CDR3 loop is CASVVSYEQYF. The CDR3 region has the DNA TGTGCCAGCGTAGTATCCTACGAGCAGTACTTC. This chain connects TRBV2 to TRBJ2-7; D gene unclear. Looked up from germline, CDR1 is SNHLY and CDR2 is FYNNEI. This CDR3 region has 11 residues. V was shortened by 8 bases and J by 1 base, with 6 bases between the two germline ends.

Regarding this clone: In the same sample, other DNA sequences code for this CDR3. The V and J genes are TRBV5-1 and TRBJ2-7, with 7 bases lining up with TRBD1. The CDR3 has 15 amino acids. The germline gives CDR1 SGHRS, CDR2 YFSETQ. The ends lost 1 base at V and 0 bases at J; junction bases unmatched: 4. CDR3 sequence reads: CASSLTTGISYEQYF. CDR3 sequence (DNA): TGCGCCAGCAGCTTGACGACAGGGATCTCCTACGAGCAGTACTTC.

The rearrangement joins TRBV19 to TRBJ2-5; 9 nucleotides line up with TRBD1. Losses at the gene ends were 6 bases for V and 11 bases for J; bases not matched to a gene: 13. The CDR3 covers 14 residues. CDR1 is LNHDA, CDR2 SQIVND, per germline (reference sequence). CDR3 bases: TGTGCCAGTAGGCCCCCGGGACAGGGTTCAGAGCAGTACTTC. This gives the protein CASRPPGQGSEQYF.

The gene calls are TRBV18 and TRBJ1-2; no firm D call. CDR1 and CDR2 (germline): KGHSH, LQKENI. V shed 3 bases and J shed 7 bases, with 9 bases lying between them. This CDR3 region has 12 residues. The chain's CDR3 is CASSPVARGYTF. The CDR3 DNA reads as TGTGCCAGCTCACCCGTGGCCCGTGGCTACACCTTC.

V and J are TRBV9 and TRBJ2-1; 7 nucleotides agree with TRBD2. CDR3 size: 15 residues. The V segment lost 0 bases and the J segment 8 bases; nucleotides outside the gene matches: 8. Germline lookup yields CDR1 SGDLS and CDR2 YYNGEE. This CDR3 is CASSVAGGLLDEQFF. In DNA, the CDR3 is TGTGCCAGCAGCGTAGCGGGAGGTCTTCTCGATGAGCAGTTCTTC.

CDR3 region: CASSQGAGNTIYF. The CDR3 nucleotides read TGTGCCAGCAGTCAAGGGGCTGGAAACACCATATATTTT. The J gene is TRBJ1-3, the V gene TRBV6-6, with a tentative D call TRBD1 (5 bases). This CDR3 spans 13 amino acids. Germline loops: CDR1 MNHNY, CDR2 SVGAGI (reference sequence). V lost 5 bases to trimming and J lost 2 bases, with 7 bases between them.

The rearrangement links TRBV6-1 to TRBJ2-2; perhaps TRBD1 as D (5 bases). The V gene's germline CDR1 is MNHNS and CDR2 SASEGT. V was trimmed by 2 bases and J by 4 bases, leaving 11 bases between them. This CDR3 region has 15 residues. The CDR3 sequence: CASSERVQATGELFF. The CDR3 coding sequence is TGTGCCAGCAGTGAACGGGTACAGGCCACCGGGGAGCTGTTTTTT.

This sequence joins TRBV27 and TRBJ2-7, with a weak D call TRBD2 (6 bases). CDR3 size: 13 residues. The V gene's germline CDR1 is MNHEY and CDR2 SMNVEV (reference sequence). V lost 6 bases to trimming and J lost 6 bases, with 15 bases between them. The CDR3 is CASSRDSLREQYF. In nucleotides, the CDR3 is TGTGCCAGCAGCCGGGACTCCCTTCGCGAGCAGTACTTC.

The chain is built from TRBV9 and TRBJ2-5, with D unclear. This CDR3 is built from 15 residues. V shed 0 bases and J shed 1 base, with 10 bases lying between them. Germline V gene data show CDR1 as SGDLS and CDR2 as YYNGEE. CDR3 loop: CASSVGRKTQETQYF. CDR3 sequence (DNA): TGTGCCAGCAGCGTAGGACGGAAAACCCAAGAGACCCAGTACTTC.

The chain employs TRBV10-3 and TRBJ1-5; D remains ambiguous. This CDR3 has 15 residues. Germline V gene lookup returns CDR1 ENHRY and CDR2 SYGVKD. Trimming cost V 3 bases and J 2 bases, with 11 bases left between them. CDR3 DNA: TGTGCCATCAGTGATCCGAGCCAGGGCAATCAGCCCCAGCATTTT. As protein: CAISDPSQGNQPQHF.

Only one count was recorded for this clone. The CDR3 region is CASSLEADTQYF. The CDR3 region has the DNA TGTGCCAGCAGCTTGGAGGCAGATACGCAGTATTTT. The chain joins TRBV11-2 to TRBJ2-3; D is possibly TRBD2 (5 bases). The CDR3 runs to 12 residues. V lost 3 bases, J lost 4 bases, and 5 bases lay in between. Germline V CDR1 and CDR2: SGHAT, FQNNGV. The variable domain in full, completed from reference TRBV11-2 and TRBJ2-3, reads EAGVAQSPRYKIIEKRQSVAFWCNPISGHATLYWYQQILGQGPKLLIQFQNNGVVDDSQLPKDRFSAERLKGVDSTLKIQPAKLEDSAVYLCASSLEADTQYFGPGTRLTVL.